What follows is one T cell receptor beta chain and its context. This clone was detected a few times. The antigen it binds to is not known. Per-base quality was not reported, and no clone a single base away is much larger than it. TCRbeta CDR3 regions were amplified from genomic DNA by means of the immunoSEQ Assay, a bias-controlled multiplex PCR. The original pipeline was this. The number of nucleated cells in each sample was estimated by amplification of reference gene primers within the assay. To quantify the absolute abundance of each unique TCRbeta CDR3 rearrangement, sequence reads were collapsed and filtered. For each sample, productive Simpson clonality was calculated by taking the square root of Simpson's diversity index across productive rearrangements. The immuneACCESS repertoire file appears here via TCRdb, limited to in-frame rearrangements. These files lack a portion of the clones; in checked studies, under half of the deficit traces to unresolved V genes, and the cause of the others is not known. V, J and clone size are taken as reported in that table, and D and trimming were inferred from the DNA itself. The sample table contains 150,000 or so clones; only one count was recorded for around 85% of them. The biggest ten clones account for less than 30% of the sample.

Whole blood was collected in K2EDTA tubes by collaborating institutions according to the institutions' own protocols. For TCRbeta analysis, collaborators shipped samples as frozen whole blood, isolated PBMCs, or DNA extracted from either of those sample types. The record originates from a study of blood T cell repertoires in COVID-19 (TCRdb year 2020). Regarding the study in general: The collaborator samples originated in the United States, Italy and Spain and spanned the acute and convalescent phases of COVID-19. Deeply sampled blood TCRbeta repertoires from subjects exposed to, actively infected with, or recovered from COVID-19 were included in the dataset. The samples were drawn from two sources: the first 160 participants of the ongoing ImmuneRACE study, and over 950 subjects contributed by 6 global collaborators. Where HLA class I and class II types were available, the types were taken from metadata supplied by the sample provider, not from assay-based typing. A freely available public database, intended as a resource for researchers studying the immune response to SARS-CoV-2, is where the repertoires were released. A de-identified subject ID, COVID-19 status, age in years and sex were almost always included in the sample metadata. The material from the prospective study consisted of cDNA or gDNA derived from T cells, B-cell-depleted T cells, or PBMCs.

From V the trimming removes 2 bases and from J it removes 7 bases, while the gene matches leave 6 bases of the junction unaccounted for. CDR1 and CDR2 are drawn from the germline V gene: SQVTM, ANQGSEA. The CDR3 starts with the cysteine, ends with the phenylalanine, and has 14 residues. Of the read, only the CDR3 DNA is kept; its 42 bases are in frame from base 1. What the study reported, not specific to this receptor: Clinical and demographic metadata were provided uncurated, with the amount varying by source and participant.

The sequence is built from TRBV29-1 and TRBJ2-4; the junction holds 9 bases that match TRBD1. The sample was peripheral blood. The receptor's source is a woman between 55 and 75 years old with acute or convalescent COVID-19. The CDR3 in this case is CSVEFDRGVNIQYF. The sequence in DNA is TGCAGCGTTGAATTTGACAGGGGGGTGAACATTCAGTACTTC.